The T cell receptor (beta chain) described here comes from a study of CD4 T cells in relation to SARS-CoV-2 and coronaviruses. CD4+ T cells from unexposed donors were obtained before the COVID-19 pandemic (2011-2018). Isolation of CD4+ T cells took place after roughly nine days in culture. Remarks on this clone: The antigen remains unidentified.

Sequenced by immunoSEQ multiplex PCR; TCRdb stores in-frame clones only, minus some. Of about 27,000 clones listed, roughly four fifths are singletons. This CDR3 comprises 17 residues. CDR1 and CDR2 from the germline V gene are LGHNA and YSLEER. The V gene lost 1 base and the J gene lost 0 bases, with 12 bases spanning the gap. The V call is TRBV4-3, the J call TRBJ2-2; possible D gene TRBD2, 6 bases. This sequence was found in a human donor in good health. The material sequenced was CD4+ T cells from PBMCs, cultured in vitro. CDR3 protein: CASSQGLGIANTGELFF. CDR3 nucleotide sequence: TGCGCCAGCAGCCAAGGACTAGGGATCGCGAACACCGGGGAGCTGTTTTTT.